The present TCR beta chain was sequenced within a study of T-cell memory formation after mild COVID-19. Whole-study context: The TCR clusters were mostly specific to one donor. Study-level points and caveats: Memory from before infection featured some responding clones, which suggests cross-reactive memory joined. Contracting clones localized mainly to CM and EM when CD4+ and mainly to EMRA when CD8+.

The length of the CDR3 is 15 residues. The V gene lost 1 base and the J gene lost 3 bases, with 11 bases spanning the gap. Looked up from germline, CDR1 is LGHNA and CDR2 is YNFKEQ. The 5'RACE method, run with constant-segment primers, produced TCR alpha and TCR beta cDNA libraries (carrying sample barcodes and UMIs). MiXCR, applied by TCRdb to the 5' RACE reads, yields one record per CDR3 protein. The table shows approximately 400,000 distinct CDR3 sequences, with around 24% occurring only once. This clonotype has only a few counts. No antigen is known for it. The sample was PBMCs or a T cell subset sorted from them (not recorded which). The source is an adult woman who had mild COVID-19 (a few samples of this study predate the infection). Cell type and time point are not known. The chain links TRBV4-2 to TRBJ2-3; D gene uncertain. In DNA, the CDR3 is TGTGCCAGCAGCCAAGCTAAGACATCAACAGATACGCAGTATTTT. Translating it yields CASSQAKTSTDTQYF.